The rows below give T cell receptor beta chains drawn from one sample of a study of shared clonotypes between healthy human individuals. Clones were read by immunoSEQ multiplex PCR, and TCRdb kept only the in-frame ones, dropping some. This table holds about 2.4 million clones, approximately 93% found once. Sequencing input: naive CD4+ T cells from PBMCs. Receptors originate from a man between 18 and 35 years old in good health. Some clones in this sample may be carry-over from other donors' samples. CDR3s include the opening cysteine and the closing phenylalanine or tryptophan. The order of the fields is clone size, D gene, J gene, V gene, CDR3 protein, CDR3 DNA. The D gene is left open where the match is weak. Size is stated for part of the rows, as once, few or many counts, or as a class when the clone is expanded.

abundance: once
d_gene: TRBD2
j_gene: TRBJ2-1
v_gene: TRBV7-3
CDR3aa: CASSETGTSYNEQFF
CDR3nt: TGTGCCAGCAGCGAAACCGGGACTAGCTACAATGAGCAGTTCTTC

abundance: NA
d_gene: TRBD2
j_gene: TRBJ2-1
v_gene: TRBV19
CDR3aa: CASSTELAGYNEQFF
CDR3nt: TGTGCCAGTAGTACCGAGCTAGCGGGGTACAATGAGCAGTTCTTC

abundance: NA
d_gene: NA
j_gene: TRBJ2-3
v_gene: TRBV6-1
CDR3aa: CASSSGGLGGTQYF
CDR3nt: TGTGCCAGCTCCTCGGGCGGCCTAGGGGGTACGCAGTATTTT

abundance: NA
d_gene: TRBD1
j_gene: TRBJ1-5
v_gene: TRBV27
CDR3aa: CASSNRTGGDQPQHF
CDR3nt: TGTGCCAGCAGTAACAGGACAGGGGGCGATCAGCCCCAGCATTTT

abundance: once
d_gene: TRBD2
j_gene: TRBJ2-1
v_gene: TRBV10-1
CDR3aa: CASGGGLLTNEQFF
CDR3nt: TGCGCCAGCGGGGGGGGACTCCTTACGAATGAGCAGTTCTTC

abundance: NA
d_gene: NA
j_gene: TRBJ1-4
v_gene: TRBV6-1
CDR3aa: CASSEVEPTGREEKLFF
CDR3nt: TGTGCCAGCAGTGAAGTAGAACCAACAGGGAGGGAGGAAAAACTGTTTTTT

abundance: NA
d_gene: TRBD1
j_gene: TRBJ1-5
v_gene: TRBV7-9
CDR3aa: CASSRTQGQPQHF
CDR3nt: TGTGCCAGCAGCCGGACACAGGGGCAGCCCCAGCATTTT

abundance: NA
d_gene: TRBD1
j_gene: TRBJ1-2
v_gene: TRBV25-1
CDR3aa: CASRVAGGASGYTF
CDR3nt: TGTGCCAGCAGGGTAGCAGGGGGCGCATCTGGCTACACCTTC

abundance: NA
d_gene: NA
j_gene: TRBJ1-4
v_gene: TRBV5-1
CDR3aa: CASSFWTLRTNEKLFF
CDR3nt: TGCGCCAGCAGCTTCTGGACATTGAGAACTAATGAAAAACTGTTTTTT

abundance: NA
d_gene: NA
j_gene: TRBJ2-4
v_gene: TRBV19
CDR3aa: CASSAADQGYIIQYF
CDR3nt: TGTGCCAGTAGTGCCGCTGACCAGGGTTATATCATTCAGTACTTC

abundance: NA
d_gene: NA
j_gene: TRBJ1-2
v_gene: TRBV29-1
CDR3aa: CSVRGQYGYTF
CDR3nt: TGCAGCGTGAGAGGGCAGTATGGCTACACCTTC

abundance: NA
d_gene: TRBD1
j_gene: TRBJ2-7
v_gene: TRBV7-3
CDR3aa: CASSLTGGNGEQYF
CDR3nt: TGTGCCAGCAGCTTAACAGGGGGCAACGGGGAGCAGTACTTC

abundance: NA
d_gene: NA
j_gene: TRBJ2-6
v_gene: TRBV9
CDR3aa: CASSTRPSGANVLTF
CDR3nt: TGTGCCAGCAGCACCCGTCCATCTGGGGCCAACGTCCTGACTTTC

abundance: NA
d_gene: NA
j_gene: TRBJ2-2
v_gene: TRBV9
CDR3aa: CASSVAPSPGELFF
CDR3nt: TGTGCCAGCAGCGTAGCCCCATCACCCGGGGAGCTGTTTTTT

abundance: NA
d_gene: NA
j_gene: TRBJ1-6
v_gene: TRBV15
CDR3aa: CATSRAFGSSPLHF
CDR3nt: TGTGCCACCAGCAGAGCCTTTGGGAGCTCACCCCTCCACTTT

abundance: NA
d_gene: NA
j_gene: TRBJ2-5
v_gene: TRBV7-2
CDR3aa: CASSFPGSQETQYF
CDR3nt: TGTGCCAGCAGCTTTCCGGGATCACAAGAGACCCAGTACTTC

abundance: NA
d_gene: TRBD1
j_gene: TRBJ1-2
v_gene: TRBV29-1
CDR3aa: CSLTGTGGGYTF
CDR3nt: TGCAGCCTTACCGGGACAGGGGGCGGCTACACCTTC

abundance: NA
d_gene: TRBD1
j_gene: TRBJ1-5
v_gene: TRBV6-6
CDR3aa: CASRNTGGNQPQHF
CDR3nt: TGTGCCAGCAGGAACACAGGGGGGAATCAGCCCCAGCATTTT

abundance: NA
d_gene: TRBD1
j_gene: TRBJ1-1
v_gene: TRBV18
CDR3aa: CASSPRGQWNTEAFF
CDR3nt: TGTGCCAGCTCACCCAGGGGGCAGTGGAACACTGAAGCTTTCTTT

abundance: NA
d_gene: NA
j_gene: TRBJ1-1
v_gene: TRBV18
CDR3aa: CASSPLQDTEAFF
CDR3nt: TGTGCCAGCTCACCTTTACAGGACACTGAAGCTTTCTTT

abundance: NA
d_gene: NA
j_gene: TRBJ2-3
v_gene: TRBV28
CDR3aa: CASSLVGTDTQYF
CDR3nt: TGTGCCAGCAGTTTGGTGGGGACAGATACGCAGTATTTT

abundance: NA
d_gene: TRBD1
j_gene: TRBJ2-5
v_gene: TRBV7-2
CDR3aa: CASSLGRTGGPQETQYF
CDR3nt: TGTGCCAGCAGCTTAGGGAGAACAGGGGGCCCCCAAGAGACCCAGTACTTC

abundance: NA
d_gene: NA
j_gene: TRBJ1-6
v_gene: TRBV11-2
CDR3aa: CASSPTRDNSPLHF
CDR3nt: TGTGCCAGCAGCCCAACCCGGGATAATTCACCCCTCCACTTT

abundance: NA
d_gene: NA
j_gene: TRBJ2-3
v_gene: TRBV11-2
CDR3aa: CASSLVSFTDTQYF
CDR3nt: TGTGCCAGCAGCTTAGTGTCTTTCACAGATACGCAGTATTTT

abundance: few
d_gene: NA
j_gene: TRBJ2-1
v_gene: TRBV30
CDR3aa: CAWSRRSYNEQFF
CDR3nt: TGTGCCTGGAGCCGAAGATCCTACAATGAGCAGTTCTTC